The 11 T cell receptor beta chains below come from one sample, sequenced in a study of early T cells in non-severe SARS-CoV-2 infection. TCRdb re-analysed the 5' RACE reads in MiXCR, keeping a single row per CDR3 protein. The sample has roughly 27,000 distinct CDR3 sequences; about 8.6% are singletons. Sequencing input: whole blood. The receptor set was obtained from an adult who was a healthcare worker with PCR-confirmed SARS-CoV-2 infection or an uninfected control (not recorded which).

This clonotype was counted at least ten times. V usage is TRBV7-8 and J usage is TRBJ1-1; D gene unclear. Trimming stripped 2 bases from V and 11 bases from J, with 15 bases between. This CDR3 is 13 amino acids long. Germline-derived CDR1 and CDR2 are SGHVS and FQNEAQ. CDR3 DNA: TGTGCCAGCAGCTTACGGGAGACCCTCGGTGCTTTCTTT. It yields the protein CASSLRETLGAFF.

Notes on this clonotype: A read error may explain this, as a much larger clone is one base away. No conserved phenylalanine or tryptophan ends this CDR3, so it is likely a read error. The V and J genes are TRBV7-9 and TRBJ1-4, with 7 bases identical to TRBD1. The CDR3 length is 15 residues. With 5 bases clipped from V and 5 bases from J, the junction kept 8 bases outside the gene matches. Germline CDR1 reads SEHNR; CDR2 reads FQNEAQ (reference sequence). CDR3 region: CASSPAQGGNEKLFS. CDR3 in DNA: TGTGCCAGCAGCCCCGCGCAGGGGGGAAATGAAAAACTGTTTTCT.

This clonotype was counted a few times. V usage is TRBV2 and J usage is TRBJ2-1; D is unresolved. Trimming left V 4 bases short and J 4 bases short, with 8 bases between. This CDR3 spans 13 amino acids. Germline V gives CDR1 SNHLY, CDR2 FYNNEI. Written as DNA, the CDR3 is TGTGCCAGCAGTGCAGAGCATTACAATGAGCAGTTCTTC. This translates into CASSAEHYNEQFF.

This clonotype was observed many times. This chain connects TRBV30 to TRBJ2-6, with a tentative D call TRBD1 (6 bases). Between the trimmed V and J ends, which lost 8 bases and 0 bases, there was a span of 14 bases. CDR1 and CDR2 from the germline V gene are GTSNPN and SVGIG (reference sequence). This CDR3 has 15 residues. The DNA for the CDR3 is TGTGCCGCCCATAGAGGGGGCTCTGGGGCCAACGTCCTGACTTTC. It is translated as CAAHRGGSGANVLTF.

This clonotype occurred many times. This chain links TRBV7-2 with TRBJ2-5; the match to TRBD2 covers 8 bases. V dropped 2 bases and J dropped 3; count of bases not matched to a gene: 5. Germline CDR1 is SGHTA and CDR2 is FQGNSA. The CDR3 has 15 residues. CDR3 residues: CASSLSLAVKETQYF. The CDR3 DNA reads TGTGCCAGCAGCTTATCACTAGCGGTTAAAGAGACCCAGTACTTC.

This sequence joins TRBV9 and TRBJ1-6, with D possibly being TRBD1 (6 bases). The CDR3 is 16 residues long. With 0 bases removed from V and 7 bases from J, the gap between germline ends came to 14 bases. CDR1 is SGDLS and CDR2 is YYNGEE in the germline V gene. The CDR3 spells CASSVEYRALNSPLHF. In DNA, the CDR3 is TGTGCCAGCAGCGTAGAGTACAGGGCTTTAAATTCACCCCTCCACTTT.

This chain links TRBV6-6 with TRBJ1-5, with D hard to call. The V end was cut by 0 bases, the J end by 6 bases, with 6 bases between. Germline V CDR1 and CDR2: MNHNY, SVGAGI (reference sequence). The CDR3 has 13 residues. CDR3 DNA: TGTGCCAGCAGTTACTCGAATGGTCAGCCCCAGCATTTT. Translation: CASSYSNGQPQHF.

The table lists this clonotype with many counts. The V gene is TRBV5-6, the J gene TRBJ2-5; 8 bases are shared with TRBD2. The CDR3 is 17 amino acids. V shed 4 bases and J 0 bases; nucleotides not matched to a gene: 11. Germline CDR1 is SGHDT and CDR2 is YYEEEE. In nucleotides, the CDR3 is TGTGCCAGCAGCCCCTCACTAGCGGTTAGATACCAAGAGACCCAGTACTTC. Its protein product is CASSPSLAVRYQETQYF.

This clonotype was counted ten times or more. The rearrangement uses TRBV20-1 and TRBJ2-1; 7 bases align to TRBD2. The germline V gene has CDR1 DFQATT and CDR2 SNEGSKA (reference sequence). The junction had 7 bases not matched to a gene; V was cut back by 6 bases and J by 2 bases. The CDR3 spans 14 residues. CDR3 DNA: TGCAGTGCCCTCGGACTAGTGACCTACAATGAGCAGTTCTTC. Translation gives CSALGLVTYNEQFF.

At least ten counts were recorded for this clonotype. The chain links TRBV12-3 or TRBV12-4 to TRBJ1-1, with TRBD1 matching over 11 bases. The V segment lost 6 bases and the J segment 3 bases; nucleotides outside the gene matches: 6. This CDR3 has 15 amino acids. The CDR3 bases are TGTGCCAGCAGGCGGGACAGGGGGTCTTACACTGAAGCTTTCTTT. Amino acids: CASRRDRGSYTEAFF.

V gene TRBV7-2 combines with J gene TRBJ1-5, with 8 bases lining up with TRBD1. V trimming: 5 bases; J trimming: 0 bases; junction bases outside the gene matches: 12. Germline V gene lookup returns CDR1 SGHTA and CDR2 FQGNSA. The CDR3 is made up of 18 amino acids. The CDR3 DNA follows: TGTGCCAGCAGCGACAGGGGAAGAGGGCTCTCTAGCAATCAGCCCCAGCATTTT. As protein: CASSDRGRGLSSNQPQHF. Using reference TRBV7-2 and TRBJ1-5 for the parts outside the CDR3, the full variable domain is GAGVSQSPSNKVTEKGKDVELRCDPISGHTALYWYRQSLGQGLEFLIYFQGNSAPDKSGLPSDRFSAERTGGSVSTLTIQRTQQEDSAVYLCASSDRGRGLSSNQPQHFGDGTRLSIL.